This TCR beta chain emerged from a study of identical twins. In its sample, this clonotype was seen a few times. The target antigen is unknown. Addition of a universal primer site occurred through template switching, and cDNA carried unique molecular identifiers. Each CDR3 protein gets one entry after TCRdb re-called the 5' RACE reads with MiXCR. The repertoire has around 280,000 distinct CDR3 sequences, 6.5% to 9.5% of them found once; the top ten carry roughly 2.1%. Germline CDR1 is SGHTA and CDR2 is FQGNSA. The CDR3 is made up of 16 amino acids. Trimming shortened V by 7 bases and J by 2 bases, and 17 bases separated the two germline ends. Notes on the study in general: There is a chance that invariant MAIT and iNKT cells partially muddied zero-insertion analyses.

A further study also used this sample, focusing on yellow fever vaccine responses in identical twins.

The chain employs TRBV7-2 and TRBJ2-2; D could derive from TRBD1 or TRBD2 (5 bases each). The origin of this receptor is a woman younger than 35 in good health. Input material: memory (CD45RO+) T cells sorted from blood. The CDR3 loop reads CASTTTGQSNTGELFF. Written as DNA, the CDR3 is TGTGCCAGCACCACCACGGGGCAGTCAAACACCGGGGAGCTGTTTTTT.